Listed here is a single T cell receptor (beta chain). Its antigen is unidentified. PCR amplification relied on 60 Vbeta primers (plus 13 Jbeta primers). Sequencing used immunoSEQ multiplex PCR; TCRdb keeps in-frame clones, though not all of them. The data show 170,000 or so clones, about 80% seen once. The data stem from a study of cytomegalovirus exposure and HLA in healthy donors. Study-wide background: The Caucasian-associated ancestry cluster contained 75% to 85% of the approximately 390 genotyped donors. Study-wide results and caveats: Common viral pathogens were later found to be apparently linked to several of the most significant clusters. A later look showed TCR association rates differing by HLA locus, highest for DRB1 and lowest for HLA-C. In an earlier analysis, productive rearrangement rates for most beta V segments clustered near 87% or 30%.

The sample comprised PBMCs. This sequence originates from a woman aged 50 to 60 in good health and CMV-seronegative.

Written as DNA, the CDR3 is TGTGCCAGCAGCTTGGCCCCCCACTATGGCTACACCTTC. Translation: CASSLAPHYGYTF. V gene TRBV7-2 combines with J gene TRBJ1-2; D unresolved. Germline values: CDR1 SGHTA, CDR2 FQGNSA. V gave up 3 bases and J gave up 3 bases, with 8 bases separating them. This CDR3 has 13 residues.